These T cell receptor beta chains were read from a single sample in a study of graft-versus-host responses after intestinal transplantation. The assay was immunoSEQ multiplex PCR, and TCRdb's table has in-frame clones only and misses some. The data show 85,000 to 90,000 clones, roughly 80% seen once. The antigens these receptors bind are not known. This specimen consisted of unstimulated CD8+ T cells sorted from spleen or lymph node cells, obtained before intestinal transplant. These receptors all stem from a human donor who received an intestinal transplant. Each CDR3 is given without its conserved first and last residue. The order of the fields is CDR3 protein, V gene, CDR3 length, D gene, J gene. The D gene is left open where the match is weak.

CDR3aa: ASSLQQDTENTIY
v_gene: TRBV4-1
len: 13
d_gene: .
j_gene: TRBJ1-3

CDR3aa: ASSTGQGWSEQY
v_gene: TRBV28
len: 12
d_gene: TRBD1
j_gene: TRBJ2-7

CDR3aa: ASSIHTGDNSPLH
v_gene: TRBV25-1
len: 13
d_gene: TRBD1
j_gene: TRBJ1-6

CDR3aa: ASGHLPSYEQY
v_gene: TRBV2
len: 11
d_gene: .
j_gene: TRBJ2-7

CDR3aa: ASIKGEQETQY
v_gene: TRBV6-5
len: 11
d_gene: .
j_gene: TRBJ2-5

CDR3aa: ASSSSYEQY
v_gene: TRBV9
len: 9
d_gene: .
j_gene: TRBJ2-7

CDR3aa: ASSLAGQGPLY
v_gene: TRBV7-6
len: 11
d_gene: TRBD1
j_gene: TRBJ2-5

CDR3aa: ASSGRALNTEAF
v_gene: TRBV10-1
len: 12
d_gene: .
j_gene: TRBJ1-1

CDR3aa: ASSKRTSGGAGRTDTQY
v_gene: TRBV9
len: 17
d_gene: TRBD2
j_gene: TRBJ2-3

CDR3aa: ASSLQGEGNEQF
v_gene: TRBV27
len: 12
d_gene: TRBD1
j_gene: TRBJ2-1

CDR3aa: ASSFPEVAISGNTIY
v_gene: TRBV11-2
len: 15
d_gene: .
j_gene: TRBJ1-3

CDR3aa: ASSLLATDTQY
v_gene: TRBV27
len: 11
d_gene: .
j_gene: TRBJ2-3

CDR3aa: SVDPLAGGFDTQY
v_gene: TRBV29-1
len: 13
d_gene: TRBD2
j_gene: TRBJ2-3

CDR3aa: ASSQPGAEETQY
v_gene: TRBV4-1
len: 12
d_gene: .
j_gene: TRBJ2-5

CDR3aa: ASSFLSGSWGNEQF
v_gene: TRBV6-5
len: 14
d_gene: TRBD2
j_gene: TRBJ2-1

CDR3aa: ARNLGQTSYEQY
v_gene: TRBV5-3
len: 12
d_gene: TRBD1
j_gene: TRBJ2-7

CDR3aa: ASSLVPFATEAF
v_gene: TRBV7-9
len: 12
d_gene: .
j_gene: TRBJ1-1

CDR3aa: ASSQGISYNEQF
v_gene: TRBV4-1
len: 12
d_gene: .
j_gene: TRBJ2-1

CDR3aa: SVEEGGYGYT
v_gene: TRBV29-1
len: 10
d_gene: .
j_gene: TRBJ1-2

CDR3aa: ASSQDILSGPYGYT
v_gene: TRBV4-1
len: 14
d_gene: .
j_gene: TRBJ1-2

CDR3aa: ASSQGLIDGYT
v_gene: TRBV28
len: 11
d_gene: .
j_gene: TRBJ1-2

CDR3aa: ASSYLRLAGGTDEQF
v_gene: TRBV18
len: 15
d_gene: TRBD2
j_gene: TRBJ2-1

CDR3aa: ASRLGPPTWSTEAF
v_gene: TRBV12-2
len: 14
d_gene: .
j_gene: TRBJ1-1

CDR3aa: ASSYYKYRGSTFASGNTIY
v_gene: TRBV6-7
len: 19
d_gene: TRBD1
j_gene: TRBJ1-3

CDR3aa: ASSQSTGGAPYEQY
v_gene: TRBV7-6
len: 14
d_gene: TRBD1
j_gene: TRBJ2-7

CDR3aa: ASSWGQGLNNEQF
v_gene: TRBV5-1
len: 13
d_gene: TRBD1
j_gene: TRBJ2-1

CDR3aa: ASSLMSGFGYT
v_gene: TRBV7-3
len: 11
d_gene: .
j_gene: TRBJ1-2

CDR3aa: ASTLRDRVEQF
v_gene: TRBV10-2
len: 11
d_gene: TRBD1
j_gene: TRBJ2-1

CDR3aa: ASSPGQGNTGELF
v_gene: TRBV27
len: 13
d_gene: TRBD1
j_gene: TRBJ2-2

CDR3aa: ASSLLGQAFDTIY
v_gene: TRBV6-5
len: 13
d_gene: TRBD1
j_gene: TRBJ1-3

CDR3aa: ASSDSWGPGDTQY
v_gene: TRBV6-4
len: 13
d_gene: .
j_gene: TRBJ2-3

CDR3aa: ASSLAWTGPYEQY
v_gene: TRBV28
len: 13
d_gene: TRBD1
j_gene: TRBJ2-7

CDR3aa: ASSEGGTTGELF
v_gene: TRBV6-1
len: 12
d_gene: .
j_gene: TRBJ2-2

CDR3aa: ASSLTGTGGRGYT
v_gene: TRBV7-9
len: 13
d_gene: TRBD1
j_gene: TRBJ1-2

CDR3aa: ASSELFTDTQY
v_gene: TRBV6-5
len: 11
d_gene: .
j_gene: TRBJ2-3

CDR3aa: ASSFPGSGNTIY
v_gene: TRBV28
len: 12
d_gene: .
j_gene: TRBJ1-3

CDR3aa: ASSLAWTLETGELF
v_gene: TRBV5-6
len: 14
d_gene: .
j_gene: TRBJ2-2

CDR3aa: ASSEGIQYGYT
v_gene: TRBV6-5
len: 11
d_gene: .
j_gene: TRBJ1-2

CDR3aa: ASSPYGGETQY
v_gene: TRBV27
len: 11
d_gene: .
j_gene: TRBJ2-5

CDR3aa: ASSVWDNLESGNTIY
v_gene: TRBV6-1
len: 15
d_gene: .
j_gene: TRBJ1-3

CDR3aa: AISESRGIVEKLF
v_gene: TRBV10-3
len: 13
d_gene: .
j_gene: TRBJ1-4

CDR3aa: ATSRVVGETQY
v_gene: TRBV15
len: 11
d_gene: .
j_gene: TRBJ2-5

CDR3aa: ASMESGGQVTEQY
v_gene: TRBV2
len: 13
d_gene: TRBD2
j_gene: TRBJ2-7

CDR3aa: ASCPSQGSYEQY
v_gene: TRBV4-3
len: 12
d_gene: .
j_gene: TRBJ2-7

CDR3aa: ASSYVLTDTQY
v_gene: TRBV6-6
len: 11
d_gene: .
j_gene: TRBJ2-3

CDR3aa: ASSQEGSNQPQH
v_gene: TRBV4-1
len: 12
d_gene: .
j_gene: TRBJ1-5

CDR3aa: ASSEAIPGGKQY
v_gene: TRBV6-1
len: 12
d_gene: .
j_gene: TRBJ2-7

CDR3aa: ASSFRTVHNYGYT
v_gene: TRBV28
len: 13
d_gene: .
j_gene: TRBJ1-2

CDR3aa: ASSQFGRGEETQY
v_gene: TRBV4-1
len: 13
d_gene: .
j_gene: TRBJ2-5

CDR3aa: ASSLGQGNNQPQH
v_gene: TRBV5-1
len: 13
d_gene: TRBD1
j_gene: TRBJ1-5

CDR3aa: ASSFLYEQY
v_gene: TRBV9
len: 9
d_gene: .
j_gene: TRBJ2-7

CDR3aa: ASSLFERMGTGTEAF
v_gene: TRBV7-3
len: 15
d_gene: TRBD1
j_gene: TRBJ1-1

CDR3aa: ASRETGKGGLAGAYEQY
v_gene: TRBV28
len: 17
d_gene: TRBD2
j_gene: TRBJ2-7

CDR3aa: ASSQDAGKYTGELF
v_gene: TRBV4-1
len: 14
d_gene: .
j_gene: TRBJ2-2

CDR3aa: ASSLQGVETQY
v_gene: TRBV4-1
len: 11
d_gene: TRBD1
j_gene: TRBJ2-5

CDR3aa: ASSLPREDEQF
v_gene: TRBV7-2
len: 11
d_gene: TRBD2
j_gene: TRBJ2-1

CDR3aa: ASSLGPETAYEQY
v_gene: TRBV11-2
len: 13
d_gene: .
j_gene: TRBJ2-7

CDR3aa: ASSIDRIVNTEAF
v_gene: TRBV19
len: 13
d_gene: .
j_gene: TRBJ1-1